Listed below are T cell receptor beta chains from one sample, sequenced in a study of cytomegalovirus exposure and HLA in healthy donors. Assay used: immunoSEQ multiplex PCR; TCRdb lists only in-frame clones, some missing. This repertoire includes some 150,000 clones. Sequenced sample: PBMCs. These receptors were collected from a woman aged 18-30 years in good health and CMV-seropositive. Both conserved end residues are part of each CDR3. Fields, in order: J gene, V gene, D gene, CDR3 DNA, CDR3 protein. D genes are given only for firm matches.

TRBJ1-2 | TRBV19 | - | TGTGCCAGTAATGAGCTGGGGGCTAGCGGCTACACCTTC | CASNELGASGYTF
TRBJ1-2 | TRBV5-4 | TRBD1 | TGTGCCAGCAGCCCCGACAGGGGCTATGGCTACACCTTC | CASSPDRGYGYTF
TRBJ2-5 | TRBV7-3 | TRBD1 | TGTGCCAGCAGCAAACAGGGGGATGAGACCCAGTACTTC | CASSKQGDETQYF
TRBJ2-7 | TRBV19 | TRBD1 | TGTGCCAGTAGTGCCGGACAGGCGTACGAGCAGTACTTC | CASSAGQAYEQYF
TRBJ1-2 | TRBV2 | TRBD1 | TGTGCCAGCAGTGCCCGGACAGGGACAGATGGCTACACCTTC | CASSARTGTDGYTF
TRBJ2-3 | TRBV7-9 | TRBD1 | TGTGCCAGCAGCCCCCCGTGGGGGACAGCCACAGATACGCAGTATTTT | CASSPPWGTATDTQYF
TRBJ2-7 | TRBV5-1 | TRBD2 | TGCGCCAGCAGCTTGGGACTAGCGGGACCCTACGAGCAGTACTTC | CASSLGLAGPYEQYF
TRBJ2-3 | TRBV29-1 | TRBD2 | TGCAGCGTTGTAGTTAGCGGGACGGCCACAGATACGCAGTATTTT | CSVVVSGTATDTQYF
TRBJ2-7 | TRBV7-7 | - | TGTGCCAGCTCCGGGGGGCTTACCTACGAGCAGTACTTC | CASSGGLTYEQYF
TRBJ1-2 | TRBV10-3 | - | TGTGCCATCAGTGAGTCACCCCAGGAACCTAACTATGGCTACACCTTC | CAISESPQEPNYGYTF
TRBJ2-3 | TRBV4-1 | - | TGCGCCAGCAGCCAAGGGATGAGCGGGCCTAGCACAGATACGCAGTATTTT | CASSQGMSGPSTDTQYF
TRBJ1-6 | TRBV15 | - | TGTGCCACCAGCAGAAAAGGTAGTGAGGATTCACCCCTCCACTTT | CATSRKGSEDSPLHF
TRBJ1-1 | TRBV4-2 | TRBD1 | TGTGCCAGCAGCCAAGTCCAGGGGGAGAACACTGAAGCTTTCTTT | CASSQVQGENTEAFF
TRBJ1-1 | TRBV30 | TRBD1 | TGTGCCTGGAGTCCCAGACCGGGACAGGGGGCGCTCGGGGCTTTCTTT | CAWSPRPGQGALGAFF
TRBJ1-4 | TRBV2 | - | TGTGCCAGCGTGACAGTCGGTCCTCTGGGTAATGAAAAACTGTTTTTT | CASVTVGPLGNEKLFF
TRBJ2-1 | TRBV4-1 | - | TGCGCCAGCAGCCAAAACCAGGGACTCTCGACAGGGACCTCCTACAATGAGCAGTTCTTC | CASSQNQGLSTGTSYNEQFF
TRBJ1-1 | TRBV30 | - | TGTGCCTGGAGGCGGCGTCGGTTGAACACTGAAGCTTTCTTT | CAWRRRRLNTEAFF
TRBJ2-7 | TRBV7-9 | TRBD2 | TGTGCCAGCAGCCCCCCCGGGAGCGGGAGTTCCTACGAGCAGTACTTC | CASSPPGSGSSYEQYF
TRBJ1-1 | TRBV5-6 | - | TGTGCCAGCACCGACAGGCAGAACACTGAAGCTTTCTTT | CASTDRQNTEAFF
TRBJ2-1 | TRBV6-1 | TRBD2 | TGTGCCAGCAGTGCCGGGACTAGCGGGAGGGCTGGCTACAATGAGCAGTTCTTC | CASSAGTSGRAGYNEQFF
TRBJ1-1 | TRBV27 | TRBD1 | TGTGCCAGCAGGAGTGACAGGGGGGAAGCTTTCTTT | CASRSDRGEAFF
TRBJ2-3 | TRBV14 | - | TGTGCCAGCAGCCAAGGCGGGACTCTCACCACAGATACGCAGTATTTT | CASSQGGTLTTDTQYF
TRBJ1-6 | TRBV6-5 | - | TGTGCCAGCAGTTACTCCGGGGAGGTGAATAATTCACCCCTCCACTTT | CASSYSGEVNNSPLHF
TRBJ1-1 | TRBV25-1 | TRBD1 | TGTGCCAGCGGGGGACAGGGGATGGACACTGAAGCTTTCTTT | CASGGQGMDTEAFF
TRBJ1-2 | TRBV19 | - | TGTGCCAGTAGTCCGGGGGGCGACTATGGCTACACCTTC | CASSPGGDYGYTF
TRBJ1-5 | TRBV5-1 | - | TGCGCCAGCAGCTTGGGGACAGATAGCAATCAGCCCCAGCATTTT | CASSLGTDSNQPQHF
TRBJ2-2 | TRBV5-4 | TRBD1 | TGTGCCAGCAGCATACCGACAGGGGATGGCACCGGGGAGCTGTTTTTT | CASSIPTGDGTGELFF
TRBJ1-5 | TRBV4-2 | - | TGTGCCAGCAGCCAAGCAGGGCTTCTCAGTGATCAGCCCCAGCATTTT | CASSQAGLLSDQPQHF
TRBJ1-1 | TRBV9 | - | TGTGCCAGCAGCGCCTTTGATACAGAAATGAACACTGAAGCTTTCTTT | CASSAFDTEMNTEAFF